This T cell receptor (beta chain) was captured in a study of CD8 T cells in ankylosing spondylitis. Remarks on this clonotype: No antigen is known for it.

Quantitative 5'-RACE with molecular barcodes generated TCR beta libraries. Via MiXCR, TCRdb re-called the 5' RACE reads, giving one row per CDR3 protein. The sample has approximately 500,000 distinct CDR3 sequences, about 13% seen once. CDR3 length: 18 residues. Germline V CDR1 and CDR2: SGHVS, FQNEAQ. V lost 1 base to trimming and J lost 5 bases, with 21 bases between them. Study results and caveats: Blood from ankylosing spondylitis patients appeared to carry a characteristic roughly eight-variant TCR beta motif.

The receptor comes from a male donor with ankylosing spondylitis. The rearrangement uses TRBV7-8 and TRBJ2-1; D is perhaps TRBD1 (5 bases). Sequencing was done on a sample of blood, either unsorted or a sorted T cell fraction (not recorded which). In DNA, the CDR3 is TGTGCCAGCAGCTTAGACGGCTCCCAGGGAAGAATGGACAATGAGCAGTTCTTC. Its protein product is CASSLDGSQGRMDNEQFF.